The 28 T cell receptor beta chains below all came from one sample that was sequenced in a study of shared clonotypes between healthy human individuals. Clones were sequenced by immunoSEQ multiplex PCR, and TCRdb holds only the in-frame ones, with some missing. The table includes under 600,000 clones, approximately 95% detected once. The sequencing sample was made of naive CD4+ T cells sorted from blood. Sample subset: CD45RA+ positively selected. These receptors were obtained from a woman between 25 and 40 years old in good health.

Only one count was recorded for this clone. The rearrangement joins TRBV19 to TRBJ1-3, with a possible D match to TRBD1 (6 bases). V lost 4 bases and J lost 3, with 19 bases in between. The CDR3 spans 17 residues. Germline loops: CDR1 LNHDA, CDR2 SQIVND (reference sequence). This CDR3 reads CASSNFAAGVFGNTIYF. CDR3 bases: TGTGCCAGTAGTAACTTTGCGGCAGGGGTTTTTGGAAACACCATATATTTT.

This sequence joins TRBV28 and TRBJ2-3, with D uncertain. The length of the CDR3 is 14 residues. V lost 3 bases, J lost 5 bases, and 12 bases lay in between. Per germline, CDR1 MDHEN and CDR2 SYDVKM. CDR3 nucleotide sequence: TGTGCCAGCAGTTTTTCAAGGGTAATAGATACGCAGTATTTT. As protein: CASSFSRVIDTQYF.

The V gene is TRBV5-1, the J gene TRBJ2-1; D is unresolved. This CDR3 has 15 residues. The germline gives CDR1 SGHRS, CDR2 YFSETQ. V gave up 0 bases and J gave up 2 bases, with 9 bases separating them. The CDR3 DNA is TGCGCCAGCAGCTTGGGCTTGGTCGCCTACAATGAGCAGTTCTTC. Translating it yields CASSLGLVAYNEQFF.

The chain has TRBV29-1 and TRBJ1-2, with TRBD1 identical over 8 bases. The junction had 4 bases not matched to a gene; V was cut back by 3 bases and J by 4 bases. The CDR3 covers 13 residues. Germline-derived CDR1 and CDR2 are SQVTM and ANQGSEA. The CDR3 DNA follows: TGCAGCGTTGACTGGACAGGGTCCTATGGCTACACCTTC. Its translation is CSVDWTGSYGYTF.

In DNA form, the CDR3 reads TGCAGCGTTGGACTAGCGGGAGGGTTGGATACGCAGTATTTT. Its translation is CSVGLAGGLDTQYF. The V gene is TRBV29-1, the J gene TRBJ2-3; 14 bases agree with TRBD2. Germline V gene data show CDR1 as SQVTM and CDR2 as ANQGSEA. J lost 6 bases, V lost 4 bases, and 3 bases had no gene match. CDR3 length equals 14 residues.

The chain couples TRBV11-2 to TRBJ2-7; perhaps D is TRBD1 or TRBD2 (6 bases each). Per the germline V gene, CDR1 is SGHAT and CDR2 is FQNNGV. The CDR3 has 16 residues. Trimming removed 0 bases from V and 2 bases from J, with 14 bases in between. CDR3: CASSLDPDRLAYEQYF. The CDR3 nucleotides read TGTGCCAGCAGCTTAGATCCGGACAGACTAGCCTACGAGCAGTACTTC.

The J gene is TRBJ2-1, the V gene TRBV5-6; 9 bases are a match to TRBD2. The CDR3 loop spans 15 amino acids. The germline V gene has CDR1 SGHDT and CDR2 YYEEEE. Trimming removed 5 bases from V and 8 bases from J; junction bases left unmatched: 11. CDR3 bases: TGTGCCAGCAGGTTCCGGGGACTAGCTTCCTATGAGCAGTTCTTC. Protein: CASRFRGLASYEQFF.

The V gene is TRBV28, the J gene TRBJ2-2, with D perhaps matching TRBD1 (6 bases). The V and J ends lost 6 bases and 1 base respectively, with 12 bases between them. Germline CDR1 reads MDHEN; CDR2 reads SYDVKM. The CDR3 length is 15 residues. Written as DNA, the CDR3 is TGTGCCAGCAGAACTCCAGGGGTGAACACCGGGGAGCTGTTTTTT. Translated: CASRTPGVNTGELFF.

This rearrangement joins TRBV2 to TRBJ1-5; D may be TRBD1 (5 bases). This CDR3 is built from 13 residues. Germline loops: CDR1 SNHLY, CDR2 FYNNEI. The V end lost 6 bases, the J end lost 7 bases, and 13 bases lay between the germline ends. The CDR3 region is CASRSNRGQPQHF. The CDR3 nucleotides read TGTGCCAGCAGAAGTAACCGGGGGCAGCCCCAGCATTTT. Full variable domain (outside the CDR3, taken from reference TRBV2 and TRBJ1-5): EPEVTQTPSHQVTQMGQEVILRCVPISNHLYFYWYRQILGQKVEFLVSFYNNEISEKSEIFDDQFSVERPDGSNFTLKIRSTKLEDSAMYFCASRSNRGQPQHFGDGTRLSIL.

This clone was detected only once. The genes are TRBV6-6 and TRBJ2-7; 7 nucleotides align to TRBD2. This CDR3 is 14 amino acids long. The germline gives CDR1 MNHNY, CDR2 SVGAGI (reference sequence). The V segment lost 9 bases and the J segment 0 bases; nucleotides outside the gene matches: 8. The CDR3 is CASHGLGSSYEQYF. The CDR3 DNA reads TGTGCCAGTCATGGACTAGGGAGCTCCTACGAGCAGTACTTC.

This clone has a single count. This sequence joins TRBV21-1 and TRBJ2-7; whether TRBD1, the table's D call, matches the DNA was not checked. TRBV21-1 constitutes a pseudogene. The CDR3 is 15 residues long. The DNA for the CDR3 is TGTGCCAGCAGCAGGGGGACAGGGAACTCTTACGAGCAGTACTTC. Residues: CASSRGTGNSYEQYF.

CDR3 residues: CASSLLLAAQETQYF. The CDR3 nucleotides read TGTGCCAGCAGCTTGCTTCTAGCGGCACAAGAGACCCAGTACTTC. J is TRBJ2-5 and V is TRBV5-4; 7 bases align to TRBD2. The germline V gene has CDR1 SGHNT and CDR2 YYREEE (reference sequence). This CDR3 contains 15 residues. Trimming took 1 base from V and 2 from J; bases not matched to a gene: 5.

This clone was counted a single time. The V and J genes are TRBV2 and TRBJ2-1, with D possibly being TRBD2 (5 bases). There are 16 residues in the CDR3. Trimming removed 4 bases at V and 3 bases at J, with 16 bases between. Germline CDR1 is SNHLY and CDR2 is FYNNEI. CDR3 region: CASSVISAELYNEQFF. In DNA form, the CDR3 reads TGTGCCAGCAGTGTAATTAGCGCCGAACTCTACAATGAGCAGTTCTTC.

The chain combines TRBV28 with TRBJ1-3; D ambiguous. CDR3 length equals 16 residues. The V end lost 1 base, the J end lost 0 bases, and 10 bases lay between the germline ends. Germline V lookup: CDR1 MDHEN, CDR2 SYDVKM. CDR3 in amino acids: CASSLYVTASGNTIYF. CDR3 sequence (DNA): TGTGCCAGCAGTTTATACGTCACAGCCTCTGGAAACACCATATATTTT.

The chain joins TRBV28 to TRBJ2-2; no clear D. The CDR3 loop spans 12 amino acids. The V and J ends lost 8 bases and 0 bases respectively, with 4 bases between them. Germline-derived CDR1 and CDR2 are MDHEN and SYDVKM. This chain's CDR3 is CASVSNTGELFF. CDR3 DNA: TGTGCCAGCGTGTCGAACACCGGGGAGCTGTTTTTT.

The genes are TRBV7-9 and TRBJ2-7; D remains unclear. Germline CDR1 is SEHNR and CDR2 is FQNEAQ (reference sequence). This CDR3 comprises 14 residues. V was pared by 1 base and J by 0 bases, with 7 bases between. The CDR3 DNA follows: TGTGCCAGCAGCTTAGAGGGCGGCTCCTACGAGCAGTACTTC. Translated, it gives CASSLEGGSYEQYF. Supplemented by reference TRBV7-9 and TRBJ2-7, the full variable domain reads DTGVSQNPRHKITKRGQNVTFRCDPISEHNRLYWYRQTLGQGPEFLTYFQNEAQLEKSRLLSDRFSAERPKGSFSTLEIQRTEQGDSAMYLCASSLEGGSYEQYFGPGTRLTVT.

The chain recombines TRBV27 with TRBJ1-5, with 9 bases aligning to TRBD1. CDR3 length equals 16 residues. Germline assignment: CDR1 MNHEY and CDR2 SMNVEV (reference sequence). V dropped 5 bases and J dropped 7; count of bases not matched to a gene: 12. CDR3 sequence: CASSSRTGASGQPQHF. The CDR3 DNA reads TGTGCCAGCAGTAGTCGGACAGGGGCATCTGGGCAGCCCCAGCATTTT.

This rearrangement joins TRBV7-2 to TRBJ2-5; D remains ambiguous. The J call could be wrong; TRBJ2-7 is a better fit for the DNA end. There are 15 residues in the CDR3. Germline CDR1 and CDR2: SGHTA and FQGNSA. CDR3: CASSLVAGASYEQYF. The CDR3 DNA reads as TGTGCCAGCAGCTTAGTTGCAGGAGCCTCCTACGAGCAGTACTTC.

The CDR3 is CSAGVGNTIYF. CDR3 DNA sequence: TGCAGTGCTGGCGTCGGAAACACCATATATTTT. This sequence joins TRBV20-1 and TRBJ1-3; D unresolved. This CDR3 is built from 11 residues. Per germline, CDR1 DFQATT and CDR2 SNEGSKA (reference sequence). V dropped 5 bases and J dropped 4 bases, with 6 bases sitting between them.

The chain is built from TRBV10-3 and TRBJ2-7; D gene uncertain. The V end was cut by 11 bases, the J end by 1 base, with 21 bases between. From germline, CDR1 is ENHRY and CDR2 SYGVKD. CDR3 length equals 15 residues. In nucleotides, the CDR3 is TGTGCCTCGGCACACCCGCGGCGGTCTTCCTACGAGCAGTACTTC. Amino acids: CASAHPRRSSYEQYF.

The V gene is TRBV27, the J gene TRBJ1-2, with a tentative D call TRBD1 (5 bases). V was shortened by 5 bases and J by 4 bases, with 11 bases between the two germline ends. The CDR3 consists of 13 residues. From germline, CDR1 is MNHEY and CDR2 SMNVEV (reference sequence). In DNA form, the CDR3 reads TGTGCCAGCAGTCCTCAGGGACCCTATGGCTACACCTTC. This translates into CASSPQGPYGYTF.

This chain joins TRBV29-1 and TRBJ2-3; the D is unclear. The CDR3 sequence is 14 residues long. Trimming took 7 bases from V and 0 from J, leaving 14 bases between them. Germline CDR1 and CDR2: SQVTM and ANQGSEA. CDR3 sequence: CSARKAASTDTQYF. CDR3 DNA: TGCAGCGCCCGGAAGGCGGCTAGCACAGATACGCAGTATTTT.

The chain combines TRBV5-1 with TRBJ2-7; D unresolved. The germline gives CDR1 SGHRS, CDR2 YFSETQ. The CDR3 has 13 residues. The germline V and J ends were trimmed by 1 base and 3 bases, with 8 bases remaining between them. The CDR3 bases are TGCGCCAGCAGCTTGCCGTCCGTCTACGAGCAGTACTTC. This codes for CASSLPSVYEQYF.

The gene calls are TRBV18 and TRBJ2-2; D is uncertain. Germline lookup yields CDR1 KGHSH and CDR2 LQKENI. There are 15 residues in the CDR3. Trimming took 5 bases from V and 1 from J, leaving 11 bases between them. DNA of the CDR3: TGTGCCAGCTCAATCCGGACGGAGAACACCGGGGAGCTGTTTTTT. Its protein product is CASSIRTENTGELFF.

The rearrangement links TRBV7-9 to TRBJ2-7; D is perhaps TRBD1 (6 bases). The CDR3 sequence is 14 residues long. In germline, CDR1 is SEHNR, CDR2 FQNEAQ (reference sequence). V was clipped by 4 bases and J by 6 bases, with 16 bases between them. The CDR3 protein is CASSSRDKLAEQYF. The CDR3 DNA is TGTGCCAGCAGCTCCCGGGACAAACTCGCCGAGCAGTACTTC. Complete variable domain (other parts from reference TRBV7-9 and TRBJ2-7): DTGVSQNPRHKITKRGQNVTFRCDPISEHNRLYWYRQTLGQGPEFLTYFQNEAQLEKSRLLSDRFSAERPKGSFSTLEIQRTEQGDSAMYLCASSSRDKLAEQYFGPGTRLTVT.

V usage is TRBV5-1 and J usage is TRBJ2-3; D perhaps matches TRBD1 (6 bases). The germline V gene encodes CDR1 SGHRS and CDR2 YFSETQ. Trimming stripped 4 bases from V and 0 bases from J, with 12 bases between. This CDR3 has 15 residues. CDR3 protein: CASSLGTTSTDTQYF. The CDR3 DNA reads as TGCGCCAGCAGCCTCGGGACAACTAGCACAGATACGCAGTATTTT.

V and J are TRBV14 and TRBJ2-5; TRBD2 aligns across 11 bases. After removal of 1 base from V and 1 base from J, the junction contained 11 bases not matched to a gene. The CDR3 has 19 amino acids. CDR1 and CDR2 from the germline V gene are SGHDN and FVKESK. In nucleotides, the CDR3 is TGTGCCAGCAGCCAAGTACGGGGGATGCTAGCGGGAGGCCAAGAGACCCAGTACTTC. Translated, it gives CASSQVRGMLAGGQETQYF. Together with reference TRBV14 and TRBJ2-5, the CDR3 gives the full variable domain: EAGVTQFPSHSVIEKGQTVTLRCDPISGHDNLYWYRRVMGKEIKFLLHFVKESKQDESGMPNNRFLAERTGGTYSTLKVQPAELEDSGVYFCASSQVRGMLAGGQETQYFGPGTRLLVL.

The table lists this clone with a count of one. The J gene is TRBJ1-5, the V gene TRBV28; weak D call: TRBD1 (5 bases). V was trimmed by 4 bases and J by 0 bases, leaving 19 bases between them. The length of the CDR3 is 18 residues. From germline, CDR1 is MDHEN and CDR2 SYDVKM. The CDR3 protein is CASSSPTKTAHSNQPQHF. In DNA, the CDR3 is TGTGCCAGCAGTTCCCCGACAAAGACAGCCCATAGCAATCAGCCCCAGCATTTT.